The entry below describes one T cell receptor beta chain. This table comes from immunoSEQ multiplex PCR, and its TCRdb copy is limited to in-frame clones, with some not included. The sample has tens of thousands of clones; around 89% are singletons. This sample was taken from a study of OX40 agonist ivuxolimab in advanced cancers. In germline, CDR1 is LGHNA, CDR2 YSLEER. V was clipped by 0 bases and J by 5 bases, with 9 bases between them. This CDR3 contains 14 residues. Autoimmune disease history or systemic immunosuppression led to patient exclusion. Specimen: CD4+ or CD8+ T cells sorted from blood, collected in a trial of the OX40 agonist ivuxolimab. This receptor was taken from an adult with an advanced solid tumor such as melanoma, head and neck, liver or kidney cancer. The V and J genes are TRBV4-3 and TRBJ2-3, with D unresolved. This CDR3 reads CASSQDKGRDTQYF. As DNA, the CDR3 is TGCGCCAGCAGCCAAGATAAGGGAAGAGATACGCAGTATTTT.